This note documents a single T cell receptor (beta chain) sequence. Antigen: not known. Use of 60 Vbeta and 13 Jbeta primers characterized the PCR. Profiling relied on immunoSEQ multiplex PCR, and the TCRdb table lists in-frame clones only, not all of them. This sample has about 180,000 clones; 76% occur once, and the top ten carry 1.5% to 2%. V shed 1 base and J 5 bases; nucleotides not matched to a gene: 9. Germline lookup yields CDR1 MGHRA and CDR2 YSYEKL. This CDR3 has 17 amino acids. These data originate in a study of cytomegalovirus exposure and HLA in healthy donors. The study, taken as a whole, reports: Listed as cytomegalovirus-associated were over 150 TCR beta chains.

The source of this sequence is a man aged 18 to 35 in good health and CMV-seronegative. V and J are TRBV4-1 and TRBJ2-5; TRBD2 matches 11 bases. Material: PBMCs. The CDR3 DNA reads TGCGCCAGCAGCCAAGGAAGTAGCGGGGGGGCCAGGGAGACCCAGTACTTC. Translating it yields CASSQGSSGGARETQYF.